A single sample is the source of the 2 T cell receptor beta chains below, sequenced in a study of molecular identifiers for immune sequencing clone quantification. TCRdb reprocessed the PCR reads via MiXCR and lists one record per CDR3 protein. The sample carries over 50,000 distinct CDR3 sequences, about a third recorded once. Sequenced material: naive CD8+ T cells from blood, with Jurkat cell RNA spiked in. Subset reported: FACS-sorted CD8+CD4-CCR7+CD45RA+ naive T cells. The receptor set was obtained from a human donor in good health. Some libraries in this study had Jurkat cell RNA spiked in.

This clonotype has ten or more counts. The gene calls are TRBV4-3 and TRBJ2-7, with D unclear. The CDR3 runs to 13 residues. The germline gives CDR1 LGHNA, CDR2 YSLEER. Trimming left V 0 bases short and J 3 bases short, with 6 bases between. The CDR3 coding sequence is TGCGCCAGCAGCCAAGAGGCCTACTACGAGCAGTACTTC. Translation: CASSQEAYYEQYF.

By proportion, this clonotype is medium-sized (0.01 to 0.1%). The V and J genes are TRBV7-4 and TRBJ2-7; D tentatively reads TRBD1 or TRBD2 (5 bases each). The CDR3 runs to 14 residues. Germline V CDR1 and CDR2: SGHVT, SQSDAQ. Trimming stripped 2 bases from V and 5 bases from J, with 13 bases between. CDR3 region: CASSLQPGTHEQYF. For the CDR3, the DNA is TGTGCCAGCAGCTTACAACCCGGGACCCACGAGCAGTACTTC.